This entry describes one T cell receptor (beta chain). The antigen is not known. The primer mix had 60 Vbeta and 13 Jbeta primers. TCRdb's table, derived via immunoSEQ multiplex PCR, lists solely in-frame clones and lacks some. The sample consists of fewer than 250,000 clones, approximately 78% of them appearing once. These data come from a study of cytomegalovirus exposure and HLA in healthy donors. Study-wide findings and caveats: Upon later analysis, TCR association rates were observed to vary by HLA locus, being highest for DRB1 and lowest for HLA-C. HLA alleles were associated with around 17,000 TCR beta sequences in a later analysis at 0.05 false discovery rate. An apparent linkage of common viral pathogens to several of the most significant clusters emerged in a later analysis.

Trimming cost V 6 bases and J 7 bases; bases outside gene matches: 9. Germline V gives CDR1 PRHDT, CDR2 FYEKMQ (reference sequence). CDR3 length: 15 residues. This TCR was sampled from a male donor in good health and CMV-seronegative. Material for sequencing was PBMCs. The genes are TRBV13 and TRBJ2-1; TRBD1 matches 10 bases. The CDR3 loop is CASRSRDRGVNEQFF. The CDR3 nucleotides are TGTGCCAGCAGATCCCGGGACAGGGGCGTGAATGAGCAGTTCTTC.